This T cell receptor beta chain appears in the sequencing data of a study of cytomegalovirus exposure and HLA in healthy donors. About this clone: Its target is unknown.

Study-wide results and limits: Cytomegalovirus-associated status was assigned to about 180 TCR beta chains. Reported performance of the classifier showed diagnosis of cytomegalovirus status with high specificity and sensitivity.

PCR was performed using 60 Vbeta and 13 Jbeta primers. Sequencing used immunoSEQ multiplex PCR; TCRdb keeps in-frame clones, though not all of them. The sample table includes 65,000 to 90,000 clones. Trimming took off 3 bases at V and 6 bases at J, with 17 bases between the two ends. Germline assignment: CDR1 SNHLY and CDR2 FYNNEI. This CDR3 is built from 15 residues. The chain carries TRBV2 and TRBJ1-2; D is unclear. This sequence was found in a female donor in good health and CMV-seropositive. The sample was PBMCs. Here the CDR3 DNA reads TGTGCCAGCAGTGAGTGGACTACTTCTCGGAATGGCTACACCTTC. Protein sequence: CASSEWTTSRNGYTF.